This T cell receptor beta chain stems from a study of T cells in Graves' hyperthyroidism and ophthalmopathy. Study context: Peripheral blood draws took place at initial diagnosis, ahead of any treatment. Study-wide findings and caveats: Ophthalmopathy could be told apart from stable hyperthyroidism with a 13 V-J model. Most thyroid-expanded clonotypes above 0.001 were also found in blood.

A note on this clonotype: What it binds is unknown.

RNA transcripts served as the template for amplifying TCR beta CDR3 regions. The study used the HTBI primer set for a first-round RT-PCR of the TCR CDR3. TCRdb re-analysed the multiplex PCR reads in MiXCR, keeping a single row per CDR3 protein. The sample lists under 350,000 distinct CDR3 sequences; over 15% were seen once. Patients showing uncontrolled infection, other autoimmune disease, pregnancy or lactation were ineligible. V was pared by 1 base and J by 6 bases, with 9 bases between. Germline V lookup: CDR1 MGHDK, CDR2 SYGVNS. The CDR3 has 13 residues. This chain uses TRBV25-1 with TRBJ1-1; unclear D gene. The TCR originated in a woman in her sixties with Graves' ophthalmopathy. Sequenced sample: blood. CDR3 region: CASSESKNAEAFF. The CDR3 nucleotides read TGTGCCAGCAGTGAATCCAAAAACGCTGAAGCTTTCTTT.